One and the same sample provided the 18 T cell receptor beta chains below, sequenced in a study of T cell repertoires in cytomegalovirus infection. One entry per CDR3 protein results from TCRdb running MiXCR on the reads. The sample includes almost 500,000 distinct CDR3 sequences, 11% of them seen just once. The specimen sequenced was PBMCs. The receptors here all came from a human donor in good health (CMV status not recorded). Some clones in this sample may be carry-over from other donors' samples.

This clonotype has a count of ten or more. The chain combines TRBV5-5 with TRBJ1-5; D gene unclear. The V end was cut by 0 bases, the J end by 1 base, with 8 bases between. From germline, CDR1 is SGHKS and CDR2 YYEKEE (reference sequence). This CDR3 has 15 residues. The CDR3 sequence: CASSLGVTSNQPQHF. DNA for the CDR3: TGTGCCAGCAGCTTGGGGGTGACCAGCAATCAGCCCCAGCATTTT.

This clonotype turned up a few times. This chain links TRBV20-1 with TRBJ2-2, with 10 bases aligning to TRBD2. There are 16 residues in the CDR3. Germline values: CDR1 DFQATT, CDR2 SNEGSKA (reference sequence). J gave up 5 bases and V 3 bases, and 9 bases lay outside the gene matches. CDR3 residues: CSASSLAGGGTGELFF. CDR3 coding DNA: TGCAGTGCTAGTTCTTTAGCGGGAGGAGGAACCGGGGAGCTGTTTTTT.

On this clonotype itself: A much larger clone differs by one base, so this may be a read error. The chain recombines TRBV28 with TRBJ2-2; D gene unclear. There are 13 residues in the CDR3. Looked up from germline, CDR1 is MDHEN and CDR2 is SYDVKM. CDR3 coding DNA: TGTGCCAGAAGTTTACTTACCCCCGGGGAGCTGTTTTTT. Translated: CARSLLTPGELFF.

There are many counts of this clonotype. The chain joins TRBV6-1 to TRBJ2-5; the match to TRBD1 covers 8 bases. The CDR3 is 16 amino acids. Germline V CDR1 and CDR2: MNHNS, SASEGT. The V segment lost 7 bases and the J segment 1 base; nucleotides outside the gene matches: 11. CDR3 loop: CASKQNRGFSQETQYF. The CDR3 DNA sequence: TGTGCCAGCAAGCAAAACAGGGGGTTTTCCCAAGAGACCCAGTACTTC.

This clonotype was recorded many times. V usage is TRBV19 and J usage is TRBJ1-5, with a tentative D call TRBD1 (5 bases). CDR3 length: 15 amino acids. The V end was cut by 3 bases, the J end by 5 bases, with 14 bases between. Germline loops: CDR1 LNHDA, CDR2 SQIVND (reference sequence). CDR3 protein: CASSIREGVDQPQHF. The CDR3 coding sequence is TGTGCCAGTAGTATTAGAGAAGGGGTGGATCAGCCCCAGCATTTT.

This clonotype has a count of ten or more. V gene TRBV5-6 combines with J gene TRBJ2-1; D is unresolved. Germline V gene data show CDR1 as SGHDT and CDR2 as YYEEEE. The germline V and J ends were trimmed by 4 bases and 4 bases, with 15 bases remaining between them. The CDR3 has 15 residues. Here the CDR3 DNA reads TGTGCCAGCAGCCCTCTCGCGGATTTTTACAATGAGCAGTTCTTC. Amino acids: CASSPLADFYNEQFF. Full variable domain (rest looked up from reference TRBV5-6 and TRBJ2-1): DAGVTQSPTHLIKTRGQQVTLRCSPKSGHDTVSWYQQALGQGPQFIFQYYEEEERQRGNFPDRFSGHQFPNYSSELNVNALLLGDSALYLCASSPLADFYNEQFFGPGTRLTVL.

This clonotype has at least ten counts. V and J are TRBV5-5 and TRBJ2-1; a weak D match, TRBD2 (5 bases). The CDR3 spans 13 residues. V was cut by 5 bases and J by 9 bases, with 15 bases left in between. From germline, CDR1 is SGHKS and CDR2 YYEKEE (reference sequence). CDR3 DNA: TGTGCCAGCAGTGCTAGCAAGTATGGTGAGCAGTTCTTC. This encodes CASSASKYGEQFF.

This clonotype was seen many times. The genes are TRBV19 and TRBJ2-3; TRBD2 aligns across 14 bases. The CDR3 extends over 17 amino acids. Germline CDR1 LNHDA, CDR2 SQIVND (reference sequence). V lost 3 bases and J lost 2; bases outside the gene matches: 4. CDR3 sequence (DNA): TGTGCCAGTAGTATGAGACTAGCGGGGGGGCCCACAGATACGCAGTATTTT. Translation: CASSMRLAGGPTDTQYF.

In the case of this clonotype: A junction end diverges from the germline sequence, so it may reflect a read error. The V and J genes are TRBV28 and TRBJ2-3; weak D call: TRBD1 (7 bases). Germline V gives CDR1 MDHEN, CDR2 SYDVKM. This CDR3 is 15 amino acids long. The CDR3 bases are TGTGCCAGCGGTTTATGGAGGGGGCGGACAGATACGCAGTATTTT. Amino acid sequence: CASGLWRGRTDTQYF.

The sample holds many counts of this clonotype. V is TRBV11-2 and J is TRBJ2-5; D call uncertain. Trimming shortened V by 1 base and J by 3 bases, and 12 bases separated the two germline ends. CDR3 length equals 15 residues. CDR1 is SGHAT and CDR2 is FQNNGV in the germline V gene. CDR3: CASSLVGYREETQYF. The CDR3 region has the DNA TGTGCCAGCAGCTTAGTGGGGTATCGAGAAGAGACCCAGTACTTC.

V usage is TRBV12-3 or TRBV12-4 and J usage is TRBJ2-1; D might be TRBD1 (6 bases). The ends were cut back, 5 bases at V and 10 bases at J, with 12 bases in the middle. CDR3 length equals 12 residues. The CDR3, as DNA: TGTGCCAGCAGTCCCACAGGGATCGAGCAGTTCTTC. This sequence encodes CASSPTGIEQFF.

There are many counts of this clonotype. The chain combines TRBV7-7 with TRBJ1-4; the match to TRBD1 covers 7 bases. Trimming removed 6 bases from V and 5 bases from J; junction bases left unmatched: 6. The CDR3 covers 14 residues. The germline gives CDR1 SSHAT, CDR2 FNYEAQ (reference sequence). CDR3 in DNA: TGTGCCAGCAGTTCCGGGACAGACAATGAAAAACTGTTTTTT. This codes for CASSSGTDNEKLFF. The full variable domain, in which reference TRBV7-7 and TRBJ1-4 provide the parts outside the CDR3, is GAGVSQSPRYKVTKRGQDVTLRCDPISSHATLYWYQQALGQGPEFLTYFNYEAQPDKSGLPSDRFSAERPEGSISTLTIQRTEQRDSAMYRCASSSGTDNEKLFFGSGTQLSVL.

This clonotype was observed a few times. The V call is TRBV30, the J call TRBJ2-3; D gene unclear. V shed 0 bases and J shed 1 base, with 17 bases lying between them. The germline CDR1 and CDR2 sequences are GTSNPN and SVGIG (reference sequence). The CDR3 spans 17 residues. The CDR3 region has the DNA TGTGCCTGGAGTGTACGGGTTGGGCCGGTTGGCACAGATACGCAGTATTTT. This encodes CAWSVRVGPVGTDTQYF.

This clonotype was recorded many times. The chain uses TRBV28 and TRBJ1-5; D not certain. Germline V gives CDR1 MDHEN, CDR2 SYDVKM. With 6 bases removed from V and 7 bases from J, the gap between germline ends came to 7 bases. This CDR3 contains 11 residues. CDR3 loop: CASSQRQPQHF. DNA for the CDR3: TGTGCCAGCAGCCAAAGGCAGCCCCAGCATTTT.

J is TRBJ1-2 and V is TRBV19; no firm D call. V lost 4 bases to trimming and J lost 2 bases, with 5 bases between them. The CDR3 covers 12 residues. CDR1 is LNHDA and CDR2 is SQIVND in the germline V gene (reference sequence). CDR3 sequence: CASSKENYGYTF. In nucleotides, the CDR3 is TGTGCCAGTAGTAAGGAAAACTATGGCTACACCTTC.

V and J are TRBV28 and TRBJ1-5; D is unresolved. The germline V gene has CDR1 MDHEN and CDR2 SYDVKM. The CDR3 consists of 16 residues. V lost 3 bases, J lost 4 bases, and 16 bases lay in between. CDR3 sequence: CASSFRPSALNQPQHF. DNA of the CDR3: TGTGCCAGCAGTTTCCGTCCATCGGCGCTAAATCAGCCCCAGCATTTT.

This clonotype was seen repeatedly, ten times or more. The rearrangement uses TRBV11-3 and TRBJ2-3; TRBD2 aligns across 14 bases. Per germline, CDR1 SGHNT and CDR2 YENEEA. There are 15 residues in the CDR3. V shed 5 bases, J shed 5 bases, and the junction held 3 bases outside the gene matches. CDR3 DNA sequence: TGTGCCAGCAGCACCGGACTAGCGGGAGGAGATACGCAGTATTTT. Protein product: CASSTGLAGGDTQYF.

This clonotype was counted many times. The chain joins TRBV6-6 to TRBJ2-3; 8 nucleotides match TRBD1. CDR1 and CDR2 (germline): MNHNY, SVGAGI (reference sequence). This CDR3 has 12 residues. J lost 4 bases, V lost 10 bases, and 4 bases had no gene match. The CDR3 here is CATEQGADTQYF. DNA of the CDR3: TGTGCCACCGAACAGGGGGCAGATACGCAGTATTTT.